Listed here are 28 T cell receptor beta chains from one sample, sequenced in a study of T cells in Graves' hyperthyroidism and ophthalmopathy. The source material, RNA transcripts, was used to amplify TCR beta CDR3 regions. The TCR CDR3 first-round RT-PCR relied on the HTBI primer set. TCRdb redid the calling of the multiplex PCR reads with MiXCR, one entry per CDR3 protein. The table lists about 350,000 distinct CDR3 sequences, roughly 13% of them singletons. Sequencing was performed on blood. All receptors come from a woman between 35 and 50 years old with Graves' ophthalmopathy.

This clonotype was detected ten times or more. The rearrangement links TRBV19 to TRBJ2-3; TRBD2 matches at 7 bases. The germline V gene encodes CDR1 LNHDA and CDR2 SQIVND (reference sequence). J lost 3 bases, V lost 3 bases, and 6 bases had no gene match. The CDR3 consists of 15 residues. CDR3 coding DNA: TGTGCCAGTAGTATGGGCGGGGGTTCTACAGATACGCAGTATTTT. It codes for CASSMGGGSTDTQYF.

This clonotype turned up a few times. The rearrangement joins TRBV28 to TRBJ1-2; maybe TRBD1 (5 bases). V was cut by 2 bases and J by 3 bases, with 10 bases left in between. This CDR3 has 14 amino acids. Per the germline V gene, CDR1 is MDHEN and CDR2 is SYDVKM. CDR3: CASSLMDIYYGYTF. Written as DNA, the CDR3 is TGTGCCAGCAGTTTAATGGACATCTACTATGGCTACACCTTC.

This clonotype was observed many times. This rearrangement joins TRBV4-1 to TRBJ1-1, with D possibly being TRBD1 (6 bases). V lost 8 bases and J lost 0, with 16 bases in between. This CDR3 has 15 residues. In germline, CDR1 is MGHRA, CDR2 YSYEKL. The CDR3 nucleotides read TGCGCCAGCGGGGACAAGGTACTATTGAACACTGAAGCTTTCTTT. Translated: CASGDKVLLNTEAFF.

This clonotype was seen repeatedly, ten times or more. This chain links TRBV20-1 with TRBJ2-3; 7 bases line up with TRBD1. Germline V gene data show CDR1 as DFQATT and CDR2 as SNEGSKA (reference sequence). CDR3 length equals 13 residues. Trimming at V came to 5 bases and at J to 4 bases, leaving 6 bases not matched to a gene. The CDR3 here is CSAFEGAADTQYF. Written as DNA, the CDR3 is TGCAGTGCTTTCGAGGGGGCGGCAGATACGCAGTATTTT.

This clonotype was counted between two and nine times. CDR3 in amino acids: CASSAGQGVSEAFF. CDR3 coding DNA: TGTGCCAGCAGTGCGGGACAGGGGGTATCTGAAGCTTTCTTT. J is TRBJ1-1 and V is TRBV7-9; 11 nucleotides line up with TRBD1. The CDR3 sequence is 14 residues long. V trimming: 6 bases; J trimming: 6 bases; junction bases outside the gene matches: 6. The germline CDR1 and CDR2 sequences are SEHNR and FQNEAQ (reference sequence).

The sample holds many counts of this clonotype. V is TRBV11-2 and J is TRBJ2-7; 8 positions match TRBD2. Looked up from germline, CDR1 is SGHAT and CDR2 is FQNNGV. Trimming cost V 1 base and J 2 bases; bases outside gene matches: 1. There are 14 residues in the CDR3. CDR3 region: CASSLVGGAYEQYF. In DNA form, the CDR3 reads TGTGCCAGCAGCTTAGTCGGGGGGGCCTACGAGCAGTACTTC.

This clonotype appeared many times. The chain couples TRBV7-9 to TRBJ2-5; 13 nucleotides line up with TRBD2. This CDR3 comprises 18 residues. Germline loops: CDR1 SEHNR, CDR2 FQNEAQ (reference sequence). V shed 5 bases and J 5 bases; nucleotides not matched to a gene: 14. CDR3 coding DNA: TGTGCCAGCAGCCCGCCCCGACTAGCGGGAGGAGACGGGGAGACCCAGTACTTC. This sequence encodes CASSPPRLAGGDGETQYF.

This clonotype was found a few times. This rearrangement joins TRBV20-1 to TRBJ2-1, with TRBD2 matching 11 bases. CDR1 and CDR2 from the germline V gene are DFQATT and SNEGSKA (reference sequence). V shed 6 bases, J shed 2 bases, and the junction held 6 bases outside the gene matches. The CDR3 loop spans 15 amino acids. CDR3 sequence reads: CSARVAGGPYNEQFF. DNA of the CDR3: TGCAGTGCCCGTGTAGCGGGAGGGCCCTACAATGAGCAGTTCTTC.

In this sample, this clonotype turned up many times. This rearrangement joins TRBV27 to TRBJ1-5, with 7 nucleotides matching TRBD1. The germline V gene has CDR1 MNHEY and CDR2 SMNVEV (reference sequence). This CDR3 contains 16 residues. The junction had 7 bases not matched to a gene; V was cut back by 0 bases and J by 5 bases. The CDR3 loop reads CASSLSNKGADQPQHF. Here the CDR3 DNA reads TGTGCCAGCAGTTTATCCAACAAGGGGGCCGATCAGCCCCAGCATTTT.

The chain carries TRBV20-1 and TRBJ1-2; the D is unclear. The CDR3 has 15 amino acids. The V gene lost 0 bases and the J gene lost 2 bases, with 13 bases spanning the gap. Per the germline V gene, CDR1 is DFQATT and CDR2 is SNEGSKA (reference sequence). CDR3 nucleotides: TGCAGTGCTAGAGATCGCGCGGAAGTGAACTATGGCTACACCTTC. Its protein is CSARDRAEVNYGYTF.

The chain joins TRBV20-1 to TRBJ2-7, with D tentatively TRBD2 (5 bases). Trimming removed 6 bases from V and 3 bases from J, with 18 bases in between. Germline loops: CDR1 DFQATT, CDR2 SNEGSKA (reference sequence). The CDR3 has 14 amino acids. Here the CDR3 reads CSAMDLNINYEQYF. The CDR3, as DNA: TGCAGTGCCATGGACTTGAATATTAACTACGAGCAGTACTTC.

The chain combines TRBV6-4 with TRBJ2-2; D might be TRBD1 (6 bases). The germline gives CDR1 MRHNA, CDR2 SNTAGT. V shed 0 bases and J shed 0 bases, with 8 bases lying between them. This CDR3 comprises 16 residues. The CDR3: CASSDSGTTNTGELFF. Written as DNA, the CDR3 is TGTGCCAGCAGTGACTCAGGGACAACGAACACCGGGGAGCTGTTTTTT.

This clonotype was counted many times. CDR3 protein: CSAERRKRSSYEQYF. Here the CDR3 DNA reads TGCAGTGCTGAAAGGCGGAAGAGGAGCTCCTACGAGCAGTACTTC. The V and J genes are TRBV20-1 and TRBJ2-7; D gene ambiguous. The germline CDR1 and CDR2 sequences are DFQATT and SNEGSKA (reference sequence). The V gene lost 5 bases and the J gene lost 0 bases, with 17 bases spanning the gap. The CDR3 is 15 amino acids.

Notes on this clonotype: One end of the junction is discordant with germline, which a read error may explain. V and J are TRBV7-9 and TRBJ2-7; 7 nucleotides match TRBD2. There are 15 residues in the CDR3. Germline CDR1 and CDR2: SEHNR and FQNEAQ (reference sequence). The CDR3 nucleotides are TGTGCCATCGCGAAGGGAGGGCTTAGCTCCTACGAGCAGCACTTC. Its translation: CAIAKGGLSSYEQHF.

This clonotype was seen only a few times. The rearrangement joins TRBV20-1 to TRBJ1-2; D is unclear. CDR3 length: 16 amino acids. Per germline, CDR1 DFQATT and CDR2 SNEGSKA (reference sequence). Trimming took off 4 bases at V and 4 bases at J, with 22 bases between the two ends. DNA for the CDR3: TGCAGTGCTACCCCCCCCCGGGAGCTAACGGGCTATGGCTACACCTTC. Its translation is CSATPPRELTGYGYTF.

This clonotype was detected many times. The chain uses TRBV11-2 and TRBJ1-2; unclear D gene. This CDR3 region has 13 residues. Germline CDR1 and CDR2: SGHAT and FQNNGV. Trimming took 6 bases from V and 2 from J, leaving 10 bases between them. CDR3 residues: CASRRLGNYGYTF. As DNA, the CDR3 is TGTGCCAGCAGGCGACTCGGGAACTATGGCTACACCTTC.

Many counts were recorded for this clonotype. The CDR3 DNA follows: TGTGCCAGCAGTACACGACAGGGGGAATGGTCCTACGAGCAGTACTTC. Amino acids: CASSTRQGEWSYEQYF. This sequence joins TRBV27 and TRBJ2-7; TRBD1 aligns across 9 bases. CDR1 and CDR2 (germline): MNHEY, SMNVEV (reference sequence). The CDR3 extends over 16 amino acids. V lost 5 bases and J lost 1; bases outside the gene matches: 9.

This clonotype was counted ten times or more. This rearrangement joins TRBV10-3 to TRBJ2-1, with a weak D call TRBD1 (7 bases). Trimming took 4 bases from V and 0 from J, leaving 19 bases between them. The CDR3 loop spans 18 amino acids. Germline CDR1 is ENHRY and CDR2 is SYGVKD. The DNA for the CDR3 is TGTGCCATCAGTGGGCCACCAGGGGGGAGAGGCTCCTACAATGAGCAGTTCTTC. Translating it yields CAISGPPGGRGSYNEQFF.

The chain carries TRBV4-1 and TRBJ2-7, with D maybe TRBD2 (6 bases). CDR3 length equals 13 residues. CDR1 is MGHRA and CDR2 is YSYEKL in the germline V gene. The germline V and J ends were trimmed by 1 base and 3 bases, with 7 bases remaining between them. This CDR3 reads CASSQGGDYEQYF. Here the CDR3 DNA reads TGCGCCAGCAGCCAAGGGGGGGACTACGAGCAGTACTTC.

This clonotype was seen at least ten times. The rearrangement uses TRBV27 and TRBJ2-1, with TRBD2 matching over 13 bases. V lost 5 bases, J lost 7 bases, and 11 bases stayed unmatched. The CDR3 has 17 amino acids. Germline CDR1 and CDR2: MNHEY and SMNVEV (reference sequence). Here the CDR3 DNA reads TGTGCCAGCAGTCCGACTAGCGGGGGGAGGGTTTTAAATGAGCAGTTCTTC. It codes for CASSPTSGGRVLNEQFF.

This clonotype has at least ten counts. The rearrangement joins TRBV11-2 to TRBJ2-1, with D perhaps assigned TRBD1 or TRBD2 (5 bases each). The CDR3 covers 11 residues. Between the trimmed V and J ends, which lost 4 bases and 15 bases, there was a span of 13 bases. Germline V gene sequence: CDR1 SGHAT, CDR2 FQNNGV. The CDR3, as DNA: TGTGCCAGCAGCTCCGGGACCAGCTGGTTCTTC. Translated: CASSSGTSWFF.

Concerning this clonotype itself: A much larger clone differs from this one at a single base, so this may be a read error. The chain combines TRBV20-1 with TRBJ2-1; maybe TRBD2 (7 bases). Germline V gives CDR1 DFQATT, CDR2 SNEGSKA (reference sequence). The CDR3 is 14 residues long. This CDR3 reads CGARDTGGHNEQFF. Written as DNA, the CDR3 is TGCGGTGCTAGAGATACGGGGGGCCACAATGAGCAGTTCTTC.

In nucleotides, the CDR3 is TGTGCCAGCAGTTACGCACCTCCGGGACAGGGCTCCTACGAGCAGTACTTC. This translates into CASSYAPPGQGSYEQYF. V gene TRBV6-5 combines with J gene TRBJ2-7; TRBD1 matches 9 bases. V was pared by 2 bases and J by 0 bases, with 8 bases of the junction left unmatched. Germline V lookup: CDR1 MNHEY, CDR2 SVGAGI. This CDR3 is 17 amino acids long.

V and J are TRBV27 and TRBJ2-3, with TRBD2 matching over 12 bases. CDR3 length equals 15 residues. Germline trimming cut 4 bases from V and 5 bases from J; bases unmatched to any gene: 4. Germline V gene sequence: CDR1 MNHEY, CDR2 SMNVEV (reference sequence). CDR3 coding DNA: TGTGCCAGCAGTTCACTAGCGGGAGGACAAGATACGCAGTATTTT. This codes for CASSSLAGGQDTQYF.

This clonotype turned up a few times. V is TRBV6-1 and J is TRBJ2-6; D is possibly TRBD1 (6 bases). Trimming stripped 5 bases from V and 1 base from J, with 9 bases between. Per germline, CDR1 MNHNS and CDR2 SASEGT. This CDR3 comprises 15 residues. For the CDR3, the DNA is TGTGCCAGCAGTAACACAGGGTCTGGGGCCAACGTCCTGACTTTC. Encoded protein: CASSNTGSGANVLTF.

This clonotype came up many times. The rearrangement links TRBV19 to TRBJ1-2; 8 bases map to TRBD1. The J segment lost 4 bases and the V segment lost 6 bases, leaving 10 bases of the junction unmatched. Looked up from germline, CDR1 is LNHDA and CDR2 is SQIVND (reference sequence). The CDR3 loop spans 15 amino acids. The CDR3 here is CASSHDRGAIYGYTF. DNA of the CDR3: TGTGCCAGTAGCCATGACAGGGGAGCTATCTATGGCTACACCTTC.

The chain employs TRBV10-2 and TRBJ1-2; 8 bases agree with TRBD1. The CDR3 length is 15 residues. Germline trimming cut 2 bases from V and 4 bases from J; bases unmatched to any gene: 6. Per germline, CDR1 WSHSY and CDR2 SAAADI. This CDR3 is CASSEALGTGYGYTF. The CDR3 DNA follows: TGCGCCAGCAGTGAGGCCCTCGGGACAGGCTATGGCTACACCTTC.

This clonotype occurred many times. The rearrangement uses TRBV6-2 or TRBV6-3 and TRBJ1-2; D is uncertain. V dropped 6 bases and J dropped 3 bases, with 14 bases sitting between them. The CDR3 runs to 14 residues. Germline V lookup: CDR1 MNHEY, CDR2 SVGEGT. The CDR3 loop is CASSPPQKYYGYTF. CDR3 in DNA: TGTGCCAGCAGCCCCCCGCAGAAGTACTATGGCTACACCTTC.